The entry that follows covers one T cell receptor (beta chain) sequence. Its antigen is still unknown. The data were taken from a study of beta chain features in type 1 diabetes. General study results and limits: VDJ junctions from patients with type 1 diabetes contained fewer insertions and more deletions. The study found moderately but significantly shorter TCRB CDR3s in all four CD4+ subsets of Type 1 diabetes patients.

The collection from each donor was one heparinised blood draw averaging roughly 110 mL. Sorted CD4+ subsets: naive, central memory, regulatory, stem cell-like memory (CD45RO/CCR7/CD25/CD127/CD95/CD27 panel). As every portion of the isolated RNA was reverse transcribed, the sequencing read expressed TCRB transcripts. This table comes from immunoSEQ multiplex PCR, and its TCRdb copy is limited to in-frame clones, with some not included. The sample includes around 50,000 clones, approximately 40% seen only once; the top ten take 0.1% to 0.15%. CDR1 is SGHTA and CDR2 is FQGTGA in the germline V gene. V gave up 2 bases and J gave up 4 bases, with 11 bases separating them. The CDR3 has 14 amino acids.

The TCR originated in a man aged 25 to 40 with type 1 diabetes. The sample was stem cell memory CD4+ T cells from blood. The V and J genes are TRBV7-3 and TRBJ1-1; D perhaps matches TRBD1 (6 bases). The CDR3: CASSLWGRGTEAFF. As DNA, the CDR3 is TGTGCCAGCAGCTTATGGGGGCGCGGCACTGAAGCTTTCTTT.